The entry below gives a single T cell receptor beta chain sequence along with its context. Its cognate antigen is unknown. The CDR3 has 19 residues. V was shortened by 2 bases and J by 3 bases, with 23 bases between the two germline ends. The V gene's germline CDR1 is SGDLS and CDR2 YYNGEE. People who had autoimmune disease history or systemic immunosuppression were excluded. Collection of blood occurred at baseline, at cycle 4 day 1, and at cycle 7 day 1. This sample stems from a study of OX40 agonist ivuxolimab in advanced cancers. The overall study: Those enrolled were about 80% male, with a mean age of 60 years and ages from about 20 to 79.

This table comes from immunoSEQ multiplex PCR, and its TCRdb copy is limited to in-frame clones, with some not included. The table lists approximately 60,000 clones, 91% of them singletons. Study-wide results and limits: Certain nonresponders likewise exhibited a low normalized T-cell clonal expansion.

The chain has TRBV9 and TRBJ2-2; D perhaps matches TRBD1 (6 bases). The TCR originated in an adult with an advanced solid tumor such as melanoma, head and neck, liver or kidney cancer. The sample was CD4+ or CD8+ T cells sorted from blood, taken in a trial of the OX40 agonist ivuxolimab. CDR3: CASSVPVSGGAPHTGELFF. CDR3 DNA: TGTGCCAGCAGCGTCCCAGTATCTGGGGGCGCCCCCCACACCGGGGAGCTGTTTTTT.